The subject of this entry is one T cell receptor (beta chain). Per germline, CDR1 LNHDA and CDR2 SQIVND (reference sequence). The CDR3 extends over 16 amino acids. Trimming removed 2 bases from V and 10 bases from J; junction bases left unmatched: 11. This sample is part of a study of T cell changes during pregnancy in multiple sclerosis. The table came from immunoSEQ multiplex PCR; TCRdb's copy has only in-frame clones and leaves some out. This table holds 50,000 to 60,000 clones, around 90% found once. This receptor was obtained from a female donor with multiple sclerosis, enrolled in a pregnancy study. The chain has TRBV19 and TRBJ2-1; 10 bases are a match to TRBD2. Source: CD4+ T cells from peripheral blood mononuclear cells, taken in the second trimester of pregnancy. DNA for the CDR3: TGTGCCAGTAGTATATCAGCGGGGGGGCTATCCTCCGAGCAGTTCTTC. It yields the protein CASSISAGGLSSEQFF.